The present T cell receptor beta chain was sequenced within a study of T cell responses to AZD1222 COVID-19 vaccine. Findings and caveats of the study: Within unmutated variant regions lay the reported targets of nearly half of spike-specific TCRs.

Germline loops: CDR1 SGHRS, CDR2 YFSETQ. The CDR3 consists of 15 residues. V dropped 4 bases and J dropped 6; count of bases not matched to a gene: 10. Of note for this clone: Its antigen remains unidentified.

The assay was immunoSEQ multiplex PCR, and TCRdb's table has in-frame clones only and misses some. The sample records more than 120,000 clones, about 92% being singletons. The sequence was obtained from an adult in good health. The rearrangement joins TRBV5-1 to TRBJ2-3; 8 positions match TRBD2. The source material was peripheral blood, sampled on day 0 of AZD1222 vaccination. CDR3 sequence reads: CASSPKAGAYDTQYF. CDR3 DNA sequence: TGCGCCAGCAGCCCTAAAGCGGGAGCATATGATACGCAGTATTTT.